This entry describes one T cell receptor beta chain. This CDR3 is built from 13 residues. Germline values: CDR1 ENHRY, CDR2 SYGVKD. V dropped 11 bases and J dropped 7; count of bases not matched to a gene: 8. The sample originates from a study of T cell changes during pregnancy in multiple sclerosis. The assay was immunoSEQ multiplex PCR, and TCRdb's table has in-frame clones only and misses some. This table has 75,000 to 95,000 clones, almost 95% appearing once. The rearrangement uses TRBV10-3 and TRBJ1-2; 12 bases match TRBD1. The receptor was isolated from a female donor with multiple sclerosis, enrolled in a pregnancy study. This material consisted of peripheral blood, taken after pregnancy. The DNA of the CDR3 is TGTGCCGCATCGGGACAGGGGGCAGGTGGCTACACCTTC. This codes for CAASGQGAGGYTF.